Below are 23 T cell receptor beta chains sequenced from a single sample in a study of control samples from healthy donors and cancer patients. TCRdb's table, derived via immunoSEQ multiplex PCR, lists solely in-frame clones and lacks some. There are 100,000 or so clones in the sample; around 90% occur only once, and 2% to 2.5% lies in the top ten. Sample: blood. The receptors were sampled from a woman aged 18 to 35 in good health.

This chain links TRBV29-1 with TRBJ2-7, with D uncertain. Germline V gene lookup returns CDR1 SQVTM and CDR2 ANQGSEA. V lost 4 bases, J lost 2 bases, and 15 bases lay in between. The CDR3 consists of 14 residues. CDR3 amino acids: CSVVIPNPAYEQYF. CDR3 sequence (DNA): TGCAGCGTTGTGATCCCAAATCCAGCCTACGAGCAGTACTTC.

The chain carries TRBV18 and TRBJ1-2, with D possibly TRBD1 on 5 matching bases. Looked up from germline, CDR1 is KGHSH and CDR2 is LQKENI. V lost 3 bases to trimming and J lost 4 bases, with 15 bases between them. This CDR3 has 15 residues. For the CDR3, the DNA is TGTGCCAGCTCACCCCCCGCCGGGACGGTCTATGGCTACACCTTC. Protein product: CASSPPAGTVYGYTF.

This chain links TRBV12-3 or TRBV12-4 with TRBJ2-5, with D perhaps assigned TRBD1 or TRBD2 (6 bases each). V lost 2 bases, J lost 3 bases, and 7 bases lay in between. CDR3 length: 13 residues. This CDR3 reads CASSLRGEETQYF. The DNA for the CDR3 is TGTGCCAGCAGTTTAAGGGGGGAAGAGACCCAGTACTTC.

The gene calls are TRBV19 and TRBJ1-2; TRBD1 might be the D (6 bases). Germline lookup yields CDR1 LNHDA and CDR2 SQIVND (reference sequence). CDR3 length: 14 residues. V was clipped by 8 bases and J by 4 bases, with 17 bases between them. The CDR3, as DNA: TGTGCCAGTGCTGCAGGCTCCAGGGGCTATGGCTACACCTTC. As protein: CASAAGSRGYGYTF.

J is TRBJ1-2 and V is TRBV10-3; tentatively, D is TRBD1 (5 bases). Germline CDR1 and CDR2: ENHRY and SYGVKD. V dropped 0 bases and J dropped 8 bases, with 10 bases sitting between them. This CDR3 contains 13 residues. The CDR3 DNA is TGTGCCATCAGTGAGTCCGCAGGGCGGGGCTACACCTTC. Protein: CAISESAGRGYTF.

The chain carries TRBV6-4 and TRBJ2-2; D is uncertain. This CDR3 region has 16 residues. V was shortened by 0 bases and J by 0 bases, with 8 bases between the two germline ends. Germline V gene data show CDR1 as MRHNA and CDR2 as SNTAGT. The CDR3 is CASSDSWNANTGELFF. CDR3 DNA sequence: TGTGCCAGCAGTGACTCTTGGAACGCGAACACCGGGGAGCTGTTTTTT.

The CDR3 loop reads CASSSFLDSPLHF. In nucleotides, the CDR3 is TGTGCCAGCAGCTCTTTTCTCGATTCACCCCTCCACTTT. The chain combines TRBV12-3 or TRBV12-4 with TRBJ1-6; D is ambiguous. The CDR3 contains 13 residues. Deletions cut 6 bases from V and 8 bases from J, with 11 bases between.

CDR3 residues: CASSILRGHYGYTF. The CDR3 DNA follows: TGTGCCAGTAGTATACTCCGGGGTCACTATGGCTACACCTTC. This chain links TRBV19 with TRBJ1-2; D not certain. CDR3 length: 14 residues. CDR1 and CDR2 (germline): LNHDA, SQIVND (reference sequence). The germline V and J ends were trimmed by 2 bases and 3 bases, with 10 bases remaining between them.

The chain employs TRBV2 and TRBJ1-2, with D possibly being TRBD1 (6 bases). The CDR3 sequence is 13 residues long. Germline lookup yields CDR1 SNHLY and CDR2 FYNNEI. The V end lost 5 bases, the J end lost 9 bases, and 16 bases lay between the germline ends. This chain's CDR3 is CASSYPGDGSYTF. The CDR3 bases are TGTGCCAGCAGTTACCCAGGGGACGGGAGCTACACCTTC.

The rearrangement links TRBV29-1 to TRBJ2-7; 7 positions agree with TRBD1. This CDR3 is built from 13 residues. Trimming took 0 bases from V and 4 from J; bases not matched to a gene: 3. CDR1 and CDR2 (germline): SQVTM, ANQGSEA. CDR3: CSVEDPDRYEQYF. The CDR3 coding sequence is TGCAGCGTTGAAGATCCGGACAGGTACGAGCAGTACTTC.

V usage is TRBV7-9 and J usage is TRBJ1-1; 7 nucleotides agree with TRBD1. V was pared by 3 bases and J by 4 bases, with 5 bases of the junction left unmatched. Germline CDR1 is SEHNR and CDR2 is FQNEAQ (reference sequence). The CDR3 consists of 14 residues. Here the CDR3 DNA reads TGTGCCAGCAGCTTTTCACAGGGGAGCACTGAAGCTTTCTTT. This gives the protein CASSFSQGSTEAFF.

DNA for the CDR3: TGCGCCAGCAGCTCACGGGGGCGAGAGACCCAGTACTTC. Translation: CASSSRGRETQYF. The chain has TRBV5-1 and TRBJ2-5, with D tentatively TRBD1 or TRBD2 (6 bases each). The CDR3 runs 13 residues. Germline V lookup: CDR1 SGHRS, CDR2 YFSETQ. Trimming took 3 bases from V and 4 from J, leaving 10 bases between them.

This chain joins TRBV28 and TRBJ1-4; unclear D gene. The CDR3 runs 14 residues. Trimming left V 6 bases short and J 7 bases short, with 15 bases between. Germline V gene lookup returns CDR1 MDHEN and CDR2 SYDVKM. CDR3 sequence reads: CASRSPSRIEKLFF. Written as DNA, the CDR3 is TGTGCCAGCAGAAGCCCAAGTAGGATTGAAAAACTGTTTTTT.

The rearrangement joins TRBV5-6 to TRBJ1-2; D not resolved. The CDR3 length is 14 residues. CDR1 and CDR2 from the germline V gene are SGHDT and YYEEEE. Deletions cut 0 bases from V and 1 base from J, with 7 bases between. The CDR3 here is CASSLVDLNYGYTF. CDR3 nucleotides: TGTGCCAGCAGCTTGGTGGACCTTAACTATGGCTACACCTTC.

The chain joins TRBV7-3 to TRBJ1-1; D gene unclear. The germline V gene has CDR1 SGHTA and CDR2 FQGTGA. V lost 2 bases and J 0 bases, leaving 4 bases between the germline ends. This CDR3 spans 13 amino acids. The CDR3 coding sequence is TGTGCCAGCAGCTTAGAGGTGAACACTGAAGCTTTCTTT. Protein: CASSLEVNTEAFF.

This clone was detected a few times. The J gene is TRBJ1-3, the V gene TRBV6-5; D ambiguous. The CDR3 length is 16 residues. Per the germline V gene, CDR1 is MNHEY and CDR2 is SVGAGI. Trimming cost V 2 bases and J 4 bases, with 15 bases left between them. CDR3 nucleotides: TGTGCCAGCAGTTACACTGGTCCCCCTGGGGGAAACACCATATATTTT. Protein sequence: CASSYTGPPGGNTIYF.

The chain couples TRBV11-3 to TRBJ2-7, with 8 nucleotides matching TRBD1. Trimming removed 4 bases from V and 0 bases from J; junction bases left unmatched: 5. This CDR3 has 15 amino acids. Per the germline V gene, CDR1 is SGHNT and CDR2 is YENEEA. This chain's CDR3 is CASSSGGQSSYEQYF. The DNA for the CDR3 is TGTGCCAGCAGCTCAGGGGGCCAGAGCTCCTACGAGCAGTACTTC.

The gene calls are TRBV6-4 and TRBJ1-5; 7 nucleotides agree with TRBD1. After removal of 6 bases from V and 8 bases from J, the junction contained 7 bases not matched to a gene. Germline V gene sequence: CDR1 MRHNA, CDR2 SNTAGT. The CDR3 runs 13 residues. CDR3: CASSDRDSEPQHF. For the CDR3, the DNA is TGTGCCAGCAGCGACAGGGATTCGGAGCCCCAGCATTTT.

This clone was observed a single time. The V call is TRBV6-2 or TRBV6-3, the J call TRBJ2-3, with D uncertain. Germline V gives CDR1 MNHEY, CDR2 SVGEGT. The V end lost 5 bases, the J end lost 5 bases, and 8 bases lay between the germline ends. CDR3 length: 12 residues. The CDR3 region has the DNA TGTGCCAGCAGTGACAATGGAGATACGCAGTATTTT. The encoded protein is CASSDNGDTQYF.

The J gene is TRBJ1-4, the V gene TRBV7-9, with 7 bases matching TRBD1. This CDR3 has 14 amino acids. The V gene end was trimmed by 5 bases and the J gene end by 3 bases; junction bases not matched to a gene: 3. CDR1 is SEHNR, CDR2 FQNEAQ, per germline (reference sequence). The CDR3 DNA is TGTGCCAGCAGCCCGACAGGGTCTAATGAAAAACTGTTTTTT. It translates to CASSPTGSNEKLFF.

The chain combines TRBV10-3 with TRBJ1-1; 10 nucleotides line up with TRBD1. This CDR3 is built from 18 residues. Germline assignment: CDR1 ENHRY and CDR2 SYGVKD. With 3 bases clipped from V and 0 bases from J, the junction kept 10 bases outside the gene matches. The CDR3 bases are TGTGCCATCAGTGACTCTGAGGACAGGGGGGCCATGAACACTGAAGCTTTCTTT. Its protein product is CAISDSEDRGAMNTEAFF.

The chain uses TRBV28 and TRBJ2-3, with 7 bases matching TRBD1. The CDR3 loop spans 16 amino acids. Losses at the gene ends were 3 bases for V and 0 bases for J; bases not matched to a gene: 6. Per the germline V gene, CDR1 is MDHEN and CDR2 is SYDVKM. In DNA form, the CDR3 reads TGTGCCAGCAGTTTTTCAGGGGGAGCGAGCACAGATACGCAGTATTTT. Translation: CASSFSGGASTDTQYF.

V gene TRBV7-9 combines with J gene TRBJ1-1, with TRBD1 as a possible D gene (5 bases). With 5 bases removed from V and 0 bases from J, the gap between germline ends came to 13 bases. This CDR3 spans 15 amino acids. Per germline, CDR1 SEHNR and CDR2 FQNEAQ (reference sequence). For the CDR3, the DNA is TGTGCCAGCAGCCGCGGGACGGAACTGAACACTGAAGCTTTCTTT. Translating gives CASSRGTELNTEAFF.